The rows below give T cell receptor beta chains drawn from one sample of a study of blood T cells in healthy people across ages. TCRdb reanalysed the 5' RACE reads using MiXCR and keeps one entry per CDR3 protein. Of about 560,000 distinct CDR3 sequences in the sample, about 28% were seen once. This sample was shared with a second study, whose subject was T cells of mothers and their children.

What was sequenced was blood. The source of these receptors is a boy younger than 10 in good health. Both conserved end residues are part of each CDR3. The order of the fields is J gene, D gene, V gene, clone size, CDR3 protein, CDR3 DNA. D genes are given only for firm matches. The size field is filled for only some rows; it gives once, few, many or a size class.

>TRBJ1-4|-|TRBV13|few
CASSLGVFGEKLFF
TGTGCCAGCAGCTTGGGGGTTTTTGGAGAAAAACTGTTTTTT
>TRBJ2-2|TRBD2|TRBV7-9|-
CASSLVLAGPTGTGELFF
TGTGCCAGCAGCTTAGTACTAGCGGGACCAACGGGGACCGGGGAGCTGTTTTTT
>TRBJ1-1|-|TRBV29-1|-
CSVGGRSDTEAFF
TGCAGCGTTGGGGGACGGTCGGACACTGAAGCTTTCTTT
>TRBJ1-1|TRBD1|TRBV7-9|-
CASSSRTGGPEAFF
TGTGCCAGCAGCTCCCGGACAGGGGGCCCTGAAGCTTTCTTT
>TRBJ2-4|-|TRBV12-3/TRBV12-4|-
CASSLSGAGAGKNIQYF
TGTGCCAGCAGTTTAAGTGGCGCGGGGGCTGGCAAAAACATTCAGTACTTC
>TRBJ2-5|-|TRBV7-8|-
CASSTDSRRLYF
TGTGCCAGCAGCACAGACAGTAGACGTTTGTACTTC
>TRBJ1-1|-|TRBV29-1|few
CSVEVAGPNTEAFF
TGCAGCGTTGAAGTTGCGGGACCGAACACTGAAGCTTTCTTT
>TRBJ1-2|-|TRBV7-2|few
CASTPRGNTPYGYTF
TGTGCCAGCACCCCCCGGGGGAACACACCTTATGGCTACACCTTC
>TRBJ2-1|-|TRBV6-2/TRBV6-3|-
CASSYWGLYNEQFF
TGTGCCAGCAGTTACTGGGGCCTATACAATGAGCAGTTCTTC
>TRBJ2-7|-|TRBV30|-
CAWNQDTYEQYF
TGTGCCTGGAATCAGGATACCTACGAGCAGTACTTC
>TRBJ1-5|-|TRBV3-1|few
CASSQGQDGEPQHF
TGTGCCAGCAGCCAAGGGCAGGACGGGGAGCCCCAGCATTTT
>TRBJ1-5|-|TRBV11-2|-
CASSFGLPPDTQHF
TGTGCCAGCAGCTTTGGACTACCGCCAGATACGCAGCATTTT
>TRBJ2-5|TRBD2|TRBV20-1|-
CSARARGGDSQETQYF
TGCAGTGCTAGAGCCCGGGGGGGCGACTCTCAAGAGACCCAGTACTTC
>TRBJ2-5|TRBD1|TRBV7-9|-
CASSEGGRVETQYF
TGTGCCAGCAGCGAAGGGGGCAGGGTAGAGACCCAGTACTTC
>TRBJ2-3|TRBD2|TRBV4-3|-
CASSPELRGGNKDTQYF
TGCGCCAGCAGCCCTGAACTTCGGGGGGGCAACAAAGATACGCAGTATTTT
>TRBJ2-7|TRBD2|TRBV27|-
CASSGLADLYEQYF
TGTGCCAGCAGCGGACTAGCGGACCTCTACGAGCAGTACTTC
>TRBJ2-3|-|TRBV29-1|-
CSVGYPPTDTQYF
TGCAGCGTTGGGTATCCCCCTACAGATACGCAGTATTTT
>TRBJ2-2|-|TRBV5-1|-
CASSKGGLNTGELFF
TGCGCCAGCAGCAAAGGGGGGTTGAACACCGGGGAGCTGTTTTTT